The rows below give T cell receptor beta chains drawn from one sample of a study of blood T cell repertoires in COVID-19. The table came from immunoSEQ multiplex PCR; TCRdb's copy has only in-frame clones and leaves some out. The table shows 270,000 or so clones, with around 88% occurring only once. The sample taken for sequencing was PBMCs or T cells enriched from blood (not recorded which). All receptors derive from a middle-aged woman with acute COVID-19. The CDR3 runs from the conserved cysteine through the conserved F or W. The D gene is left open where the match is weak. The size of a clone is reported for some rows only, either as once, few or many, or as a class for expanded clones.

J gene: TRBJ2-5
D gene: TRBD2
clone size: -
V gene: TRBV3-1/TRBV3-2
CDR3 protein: CASSPAGGIGETQYF
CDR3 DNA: TGTGCCAGCAGCCCGGCGGGAGGTATAGGGGAGACCCAGTACTTC

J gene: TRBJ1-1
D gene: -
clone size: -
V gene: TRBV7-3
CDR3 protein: CASSVGVGELGEAFF
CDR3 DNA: TGTGCCAGCAGCGTAGGGGTTGGAGAATTAGGGGAAGCTTTCTTT

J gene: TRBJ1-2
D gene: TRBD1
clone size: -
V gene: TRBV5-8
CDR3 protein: CASNKETGELYGYTF
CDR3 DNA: TGTGCCAGCAACAAAGAGACAGGGGAACTCTATGGCTACACCTTC

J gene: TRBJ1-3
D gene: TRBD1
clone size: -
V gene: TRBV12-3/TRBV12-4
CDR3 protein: CAINRGLGDTIYF
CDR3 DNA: TGTGCCATCAACAGGGGGCTTGGGGACACCATATATTTT

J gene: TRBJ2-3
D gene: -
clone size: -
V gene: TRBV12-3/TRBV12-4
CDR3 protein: CASRTPQGDTQYF
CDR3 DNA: TGTGCCAGCAGGACTCCCCAGGGGGATACGCAGTATTTT

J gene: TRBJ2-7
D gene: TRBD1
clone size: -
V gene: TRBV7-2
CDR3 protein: CASSRQGNYEQYF
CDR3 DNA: TGTGCCAGCAGCCGACAGGGGAACTACGAGCAGTACTTC

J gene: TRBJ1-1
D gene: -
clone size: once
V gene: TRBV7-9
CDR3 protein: CASSLLPGMNTEAFF
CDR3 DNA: TGTGCCAGCAGCTTACTTCCAGGAATGAACACTGAAGCTTTCTTT

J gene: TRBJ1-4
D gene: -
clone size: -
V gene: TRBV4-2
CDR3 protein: CASSQAAAATNEKLFF
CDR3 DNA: TGTGCCAGCAGCCAAGCCGCGGCGGCAACTAATGAAAAACTGTTTTTT

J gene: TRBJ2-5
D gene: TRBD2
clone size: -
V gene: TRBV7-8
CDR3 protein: CASSYRTSGLQETQYF
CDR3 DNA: TGTGCCAGCAGCTACCGGACTAGCGGGCTTCAAGAGACCCAGTACTTC

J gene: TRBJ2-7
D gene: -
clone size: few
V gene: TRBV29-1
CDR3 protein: CSVAGAYEQYF
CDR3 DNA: TGCAGCGTAGCCGGGGCCTACGAGCAGTACTTC

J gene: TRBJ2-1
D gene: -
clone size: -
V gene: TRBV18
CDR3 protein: CASSPQGVVEQFF
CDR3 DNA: TGTGCCAGCTCACCACAGGGGGTTGTTGAGCAGTTCTTC

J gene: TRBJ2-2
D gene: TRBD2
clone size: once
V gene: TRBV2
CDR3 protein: CASIPGLANTGELFF
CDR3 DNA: TGTGCCAGCATTCCGGGACTAGCTAACACCGGGGAGCTGTTTTTT

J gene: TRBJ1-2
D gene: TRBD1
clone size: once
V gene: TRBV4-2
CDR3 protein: CASSQFGTGNYGYTF
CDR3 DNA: TGTGCCAGCAGCCAATTCGGGACAGGGAACTATGGCTACACCTTC

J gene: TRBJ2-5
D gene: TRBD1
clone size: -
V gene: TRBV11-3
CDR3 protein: CASSQGQTYTIQETQYF
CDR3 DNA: TGTGCCAGCAGCCAGGGACAGACTTACACCATTCAAGAGACCCAGTACTTC

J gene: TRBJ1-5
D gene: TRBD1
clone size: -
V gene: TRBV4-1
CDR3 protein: CASSHPDRASNQPQHF
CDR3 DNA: TGCGCCAGCAGCCATCCGGACAGGGCTAGCAATCAGCCCCAGCATTTT

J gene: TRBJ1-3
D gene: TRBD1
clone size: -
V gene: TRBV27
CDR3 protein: CASSLSGTAGNTIYF
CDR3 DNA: TGTGCCAGCAGTTTATCAGGGACAGCTGGAAACACCATATATTTT

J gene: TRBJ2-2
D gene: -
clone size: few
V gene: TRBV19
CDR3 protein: CASSSRLDTGELFF
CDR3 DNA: TGTGCCAGTAGTTCGAGACTCGACACCGGGGAGCTGTTTTTT

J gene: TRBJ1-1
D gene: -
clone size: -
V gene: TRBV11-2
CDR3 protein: CASSRRGNNEAFF
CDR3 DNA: TGTGCCAGCAGCAGACGCGGTAATAACGAAGCTTTCTTT

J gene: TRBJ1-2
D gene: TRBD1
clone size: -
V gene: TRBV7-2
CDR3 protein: CASSYRGQAPNYGYTF
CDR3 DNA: TGTGCCAGCAGCTACAGAGGACAGGCACCAAACTATGGCTACACCTTC

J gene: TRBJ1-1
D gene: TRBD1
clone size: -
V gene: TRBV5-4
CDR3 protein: CASSTWTGGPEAFF
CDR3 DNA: TGTGCCAGCAGCACATGGACAGGGGGCCCTGAAGCTTTCTTT

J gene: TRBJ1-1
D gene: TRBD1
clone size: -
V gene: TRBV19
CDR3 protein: CASSIHPGGTEAFF
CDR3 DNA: TGTGCCAGTAGTATACACCCAGGGGGCACTGAAGCTTTCTTT

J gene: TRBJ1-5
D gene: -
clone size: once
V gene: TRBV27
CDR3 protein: CASSITGPESNQPQHF
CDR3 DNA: TGTGCCAGCAGTATTACAGGGCCGGAGAGCAATCAGCCCCAGCATTTT

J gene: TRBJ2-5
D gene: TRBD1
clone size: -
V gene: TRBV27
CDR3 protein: CASGYRGMETQYF
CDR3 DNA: TGTGCCAGCGGTTACAGGGGAATGGAGACCCAGTACTTC

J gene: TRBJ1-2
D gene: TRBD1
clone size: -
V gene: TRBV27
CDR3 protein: CASSSGQGTIYGYTF
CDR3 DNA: TGTGCCAGCAGTTCCGGACAGGGGACGATCTATGGCTACACCTTC

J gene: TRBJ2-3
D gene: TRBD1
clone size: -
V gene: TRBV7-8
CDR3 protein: CASSSLTGGSTDTQYF
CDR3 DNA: TGTGCCAGCAGCTCCCTGACAGGGGGGAGCACAGATACGCAGTATTTT

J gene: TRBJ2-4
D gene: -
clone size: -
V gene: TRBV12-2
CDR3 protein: CASRCLNGTLAKNIQYF
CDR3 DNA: TGTGCAAGTCGCTGCCTAAACGGGACTTTAGCCAAAAACATTCAGTACTTC

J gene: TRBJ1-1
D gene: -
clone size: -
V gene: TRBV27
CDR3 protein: CASRRQLNTEAFF
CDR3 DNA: TGTGCCAGCAGGCGGCAACTGAACACTGAAGCTTTCTTT

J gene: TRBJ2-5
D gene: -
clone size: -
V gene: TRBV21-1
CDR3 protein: CASITRVTGKETQYF
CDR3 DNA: TGTGCCAGCATTACCCGAGTGACAGGGAAAGAGACCCAGTACTTC

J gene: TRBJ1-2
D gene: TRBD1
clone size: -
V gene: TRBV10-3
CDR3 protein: CAISEARGDYGYTF
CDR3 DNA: TGTGCCATCAGTGAGGCCAGGGGGGACTATGGCTACACCTTC

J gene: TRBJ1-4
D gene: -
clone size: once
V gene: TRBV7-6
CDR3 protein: CASSLGVDRNEKLFF
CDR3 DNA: TGTGCCAGCAGCTTAGGAGTAGATCGAAATGAAAAACTGTTTTTT

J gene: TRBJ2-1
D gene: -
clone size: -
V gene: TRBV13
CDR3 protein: CASSSVADRYNEQFF
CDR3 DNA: TGTGCCAGCAGCTCCGTAGCGGATCGGTACAATGAGCAGTTCTTC

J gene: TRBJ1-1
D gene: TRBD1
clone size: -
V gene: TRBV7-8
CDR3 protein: CASSRDRGNTEAFF
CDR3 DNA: TGTGCCAGCAGCCGGGACAGGGGGAACACTGAAGCTTTCTTT

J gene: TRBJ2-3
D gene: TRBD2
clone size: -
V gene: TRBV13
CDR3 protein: CASSSYPFAGGADTQYF
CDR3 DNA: TGTGCCAGCAGCTCGTACCCCTTTGCGGGAGGGGCAGATACGCAGTATTTT

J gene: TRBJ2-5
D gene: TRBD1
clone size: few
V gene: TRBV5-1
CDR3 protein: CASSFDRGETQYF
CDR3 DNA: TGCGCCAGCAGCTTTGACAGGGGCGAGACCCAGTACTTC

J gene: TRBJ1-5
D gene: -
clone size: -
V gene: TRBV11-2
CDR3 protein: CASSPGRGARVGQPQHF
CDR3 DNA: TGTGCCAGCAGCCCCGGGCGGGGGGCTCGGGTCGGCCAGCCCCAGCATTTT

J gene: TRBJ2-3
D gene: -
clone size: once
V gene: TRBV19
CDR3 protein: CASSRIDREVDTQYF
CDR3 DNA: TGTGCCAGTAGTAGGATTGATCGGGAAGTAGATACGCAGTATTTT

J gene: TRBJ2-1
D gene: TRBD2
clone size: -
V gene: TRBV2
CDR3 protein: CASSPGLAGGKDEQFF
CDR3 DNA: TGTGCCAGCAGTCCGGGACTAGCGGGAGGGAAGGATGAGCAGTTCTTC

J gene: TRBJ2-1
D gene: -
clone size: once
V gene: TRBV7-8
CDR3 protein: CASSLAGSNEQFF
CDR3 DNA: TGTGCCAGCAGCTTAGCGGGCAGCAATGAGCAGTTCTTC

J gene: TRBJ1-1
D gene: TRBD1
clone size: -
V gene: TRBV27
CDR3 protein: CATGGQGRTEAFF
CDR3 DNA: TGTGCCACGGGGGGACAGGGGAGAACTGAAGCTTTCTTT